This paragraph covers one TCR beta chain sequence. The sample comes from a study of blood T cell repertoires in COVID-19. CDR3 length equals 14 residues. Germline V lookup: CDR1 MNHNS, CDR2 SASEGT. Trimming cost V 2 bases and J 5 bases, with 12 bases left between them. The method was immunoSEQ multiplex PCR; TCRdb's version includes in-frame clones alone and lacks a portion of them. The sample comprises 110,000 to 150,000 clones, around 87% of which are singletons, and around 11% rests with the top ten. The sequence came from a man in his fifties or sixties who had recovered from COVID-19. Sequencing used PBMCs or T cells enriched from blood (not recorded which). The V gene is TRBV6-1, the J gene TRBJ1-1, with D maybe TRBD1 (6 bases). This CDR3 reads CASSELGARTEAFF. CDR3 bases: TGTGCCAGCAGTGAACTGGGGGCAAGGACTGAAGCTTTCTTT.